The source of this TCR beta chain is a study of neoadjuvant nivolumab and ipilimumab in lung cancer (dated by TCRdb to 2020 to 2022). With regard to the full study: Nivolumab was given at 3 mg/kg intravenously on days 1, 15 and 29, and the combination arm added ipilimumab 1 mg/kg on day 1 only. The primary trial endpoint was the major pathologic response (MPR) rate in the intention-to-treat population in each study arm. A total of roughly 46 patients with operable NSCLC were treated in the trial, with roughly 23 randomized to nivolumab monotherapy and about 21 randomized to nivolumab plus ipilimumab. TCR repertoires were compared between pretherapy (baseline) peripheral blood and tumors resected at surgery after neoadjuvant immune checkpoint blockade. Seven patients had matched pretherapy and resected tumor pairs analyzed, with four treated with nivolumab and three with nivolumab plus ipilimumab.

This clone was recorded a few times. Its target antigen remains unknown. No per-base quality is available; no much larger clone lies one base away. The paper as a whole reports these results and caveats: There was no significant correlation between TCR clonality and pathologic tumor regression, and just a single major-pathologic-response sample was available for the clonality-regression analysis. A positive correlation was observed between pretherapy blood TCR richness and richness in tumors resected after neoadjuvant therapy (Spearman R ≈ 0.8). Resected tumors had greater TCR richness and clonality than tumor-adjacent uninvolved lung, and increases were observed in more dual-therapy-treated tumors. From pretherapy to surgery, tumor T-cell richness and clonality went up in three of three dual-therapy tumors, versus only two of four nivolumab-treated tumors. A small number of samples underwent TCR sequencing.

Sample time point, as interpreted from the label and publication: at surgical resection after neoadjuvant nivolumab +/- ipilimumab. Samples came from the phase 2 randomized NEOSTAR trial, which tested neoadjuvant nivolumab or nivolumab plus ipilimumab followed by surgery in operable NSCLC. V lost 6 bases and J lost 6 bases; the stretch between them is 14 bases long. Including the terminal cysteine and phenylalanine, the CDR3 comprises 12 residues. Only the CDR3 DNA is retained, 36 bases long and in frame from the first base. CDR1 and CDR2 are read off the germline V gene as SQVTM and ANQGSEA. To prepare the library, the immunoSEQ multiplex PCR assay was applied. For the original study's pipeline: Repertoires were summarized in terms of richness and clonality, and significantly expanded and contracted clones between pre- and post-therapy samples were identified. Not all clones reach the TCRdb copy of this immuneACCESS table, which keeps in-frame sequences only. Checked studies attribute under half of the gap to unresolved V genes and leave the rest unexplained. V, J and clone size were drawn from that table, and D and trimming were deduced from the DNA. The sample profile shows 18,000 or so clones; over 70% of them were found once. The top ten hold approximately 9% of the sample.

The clonotype originates from an adult with non-small cell lung cancer. The material was tumor tissue, obtained after neoadjuvant nivolumab, alone or with ipilimumab, at or shortly before surgery. This chain is built from TRBV29-1 and TRBJ1-1; the best D guess is TRBD1, with 6 bases matching. The CDR3 protein is CSVRQVVAEAFF. The sequenced DNA: TGCAGCGTAAGACAGGTAGTAGCTGAAGCTTTCTTT.